The 7 T cell receptor beta chains presented below share a single source sample, sequenced in a study of T cells in Graves' hyperthyroidism and ophthalmopathy. Amplification of TCR beta CDR3 regions was performed using RNA transcripts as template. Primed by the HTBI set, a first-round RT-PCR was run on the TCR CDR3. TCRdb ran MiXCR on the multiplex PCR reads and lists one entry per CDR3 protein. The sample has more than 500,000 distinct CDR3 sequences; 15% to 20% are singletons. What was sequenced was blood. The receptors here all came from a woman younger than 45 with Graves' hyperthyroidism.

This clonotype was observed a handful of times. This chain connects TRBV20-1 to TRBJ2-1, with 13 bases matching TRBD2. Looked up from germline, CDR1 is DFQATT and CDR2 is SNEGSKA (reference sequence). J lost 7 bases, V lost 6 bases, and 12 bases had no gene match. This CDR3 spans 16 amino acids. CDR3 loop: CSARLAGGLFSNEQFF. The DNA of the CDR3 is TGCAGTGCCAGACTAGCGGGAGGTTTATTTAGTAATGAGCAGTTCTTC.

This clonotype was seen a few times. The chain has TRBV9 and TRBJ2-7; D not resolved. The CDR3 runs to 14 residues. Trimming cost V 0 bases and J 0 bases, with 7 bases left between them. Per germline, CDR1 SGDLS and CDR2 YYNGEE. This CDR3 is CASSVGGFSYEQYF. In DNA form, the CDR3 reads TGTGCCAGCAGCGTAGGCGGCTTCTCCTACGAGCAGTACTTC.

J is TRBJ2-5 and V is TRBV19; TRBD1 is a possible D gene (6 bases). This CDR3 spans 13 amino acids. Trimming pared 4 bases from V and 5 bases from J, leaving 11 bases between. Germline loops: CDR1 LNHDA, CDR2 SQIVND (reference sequence). In DNA form, the CDR3 reads TGTGCCAGTAGTACCGCAGGGGAGGAGACCCAGTACTTC. Protein: CASSTAGEETQYF.

At least ten counts were recorded for this clonotype. The gene calls are TRBV30 and TRBJ1-5, with 8 bases identical to TRBD1. The CDR3 has 14 amino acids. V was pared by 3 bases and J by 3 bases, with 4 bases of the junction left unmatched. From germline, CDR1 is GTSNPN and CDR2 SVGIG (reference sequence). The CDR3 region has the DNA TGTGCCTGGAGCCCAGGGGGCATCAATCAGCCCCAGCATTTT. Its protein product is CAWSPGGINQPQHF.

This clonotype was counted ten times or more. The V and J genes are TRBV12-3 or TRBV12-4 and TRBJ2-7, with D perhaps TRBD1 (6 bases). The CDR3 is 13 amino acids. Trimming removed 3 bases from V and 2 bases from J, with 8 bases in between. CDR3 DNA: TGTGCCAGCAGTTTGAACAGGGCCTACGAGCAGTACTTC. It encodes CASSLNRAYEQYF.

Many counts were recorded for this clonotype. The genes are TRBV3-1 and TRBJ2-1, with 13 nucleotides matching TRBD2. J was trimmed by 1 base and V by 5 bases; bases with no gene match: 8. The CDR3 runs 18 residues. Germline-derived CDR1 and CDR2 are LGHDT and YNNKEL (reference sequence). This chain's CDR3 is CASSSNPGLAGSYNEQFF. The CDR3 coding sequence is TGTGCCAGCAGCTCAAACCCGGGACTAGCGGGGTCCTACAATGAGCAGTTCTTC.

This chain connects TRBV6-1 to TRBJ2-6; the D is unclear. Trimming pared 5 bases from V and 1 base from J, leaving 9 bases between. CDR1 and CDR2 (germline): MNHNS, SASEGT. This CDR3 has 15 amino acids. The CDR3 DNA follows: TGTGCCAGCAGTAACGGACCTTCTGGGGCCAACGTCCTGACTTTC. This encodes CASSNGPSGANVLTF.